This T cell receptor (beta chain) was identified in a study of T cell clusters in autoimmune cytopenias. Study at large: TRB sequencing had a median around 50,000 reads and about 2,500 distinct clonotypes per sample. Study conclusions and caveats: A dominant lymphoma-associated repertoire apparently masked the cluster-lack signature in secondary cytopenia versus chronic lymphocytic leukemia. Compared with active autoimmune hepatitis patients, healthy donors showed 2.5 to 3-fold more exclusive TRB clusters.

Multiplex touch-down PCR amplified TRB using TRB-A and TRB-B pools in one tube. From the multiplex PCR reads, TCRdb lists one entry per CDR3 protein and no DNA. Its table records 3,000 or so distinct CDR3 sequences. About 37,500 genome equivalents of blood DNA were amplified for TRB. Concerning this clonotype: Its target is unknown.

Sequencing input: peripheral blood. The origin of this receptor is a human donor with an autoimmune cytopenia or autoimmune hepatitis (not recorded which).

The CDR3 is CASSPIGPGQGAPGNTIYF. The V gene is TRBV18, the J gene TRBJ1-3; TCRdb names TRBD1, which stays unverified in the absence of DNA. The CDR3 is made up of 19 amino acids. Germline V CDR1 and CDR2: KGHSH, LQKENI.